This T cell receptor beta chain was recovered during a study of CD8 T cells in Susac syndrome. Random hexamers were used to reverse transcribe an amount of roughly 0.45 to 1 ug RNA. The method of amplification for TCR beta CDR3 was immunoSEQ multiplex PCR, covering 54 Vbeta and 13 Jbeta. MiXCR, run by TCRdb on the immunoSEQ multiplex PCR reads, gives a single entry per CDR3 protein. The sample has under 200,000 distinct CDR3 sequences, about 95% seen once. The CDR3 is 12 amino acids. V lost 1 base, J lost 5 bases, and 6 bases lay in between. Per germline, CDR1 SGHDN and CDR2 FVKESK. High-throughput TCR beta sequencing covered peripheral CD8+ and CD4+ T cells. Included as multiple sclerosis controls were treatment-naive patients who had stable or active relapsing-remitting disease.

This TCR came from a human donor with multiple sclerosis. Sequencing was carried out using CD8+ T cells from PBMCs. This chain links TRBV14 with TRBJ2-7; D unclear. CDR3 DNA: TGTGCCAGCAGCCAAGGACTGAACGAGCAGTACTTC. This gives the protein CASSQGLNEQYF. The full variable domain, its missing parts supplied by reference TRBV14 and TRBJ2-7, is EAGVTQFPSHSVIEKGQTVTLRCDPISGHDNLYWYRRVMGKEIKFLLHFVKESKQDESGMPNNRFLAERTGGTYSTLKVQPAELEDSGVYFCASSQGLNEQYFGPGTRLTVT.